This T cell receptor beta chain was profiled in a study of T cell repertoires in cytomegalovirus infection. Study information: Peptides in the study included HLA-C-restricted and HLA-B-restricted CMV epitopes.

J gave up 6 bases and V 2 bases, and 8 bases lay outside the gene matches. This CDR3 region has 15 residues. Germline V gene sequence: CDR1 MNHEY, CDR2 SVGAGI. This clonotype was detected many times. Antigen specificity is unknown. TCRdb reanalysed the reads using MiXCR and keeps one entry per CDR3 protein. In the table there are approximately 260,000 distinct CDR3 sequences, about 20% of which are singletons. This receptor was identified in a human donor in good health (CMV status not recorded). Some clones in this sample may be carry-over from other donors' samples. The chain links TRBV6-5 to TRBJ2-3, with 7 bases identical to TRBD2. The material sequenced was cultured PBMCs, taken from culture after CMV antigen stimulation. The CDR3 nucleotides are TGTGCCAGCAGTTACCAGCGGGGATCTCGGGATACGCAGTATTTT. Its translation is CASSYQRGSRDTQYF.